The TCR beta chain under discussion was sequenced for a study of blood T cell repertoires in COVID-19. This clone came up once. As originally analysed: Reference gene primer amplification gave nucleated cell count estimates. TCRdb's copy holds only in-frame clones and misses some; the assay was immunoSEQ multiplex PCR. V and J calls and clone size come straight from that table; D and trimming were deduced from the DNA. The sample lists roughly 400,000 clones, around 87% occurring once. The CDR3 loop spans 14 amino acids. V lost 5 bases to trimming and J lost 4 bases, with 11 bases between them. Germline values: CDR1 MNHEY, CDR2 SVGAGI. Enrolled during active infection, Seattle patients were then followed longitudinally.

J is TRBJ1-4 and V is TRBV6-5; D perhaps matches TRBD1 (6 bases). The sequenced sample was peripheral blood. The clonotype originates from a woman aged 60 to 75 with COVID-19, enrolled during active disease. DNA for the CDR3: TGTGCCAGCAGTACAACAGGGAATAATGAAAAACTGTTTTTT. It translates to CASSTTGNNEKLFF.